The clone carrying this T cell receptor beta chain appeared many times. Each sample provided at least 6 micrograms of extracted total RNA. This sample was taken from a study of blood T cells in healthy people across ages. Germline-derived CDR1 and CDR2 are MDHEN and SYDVKM. CDR3 length: 17 amino acids. The V end lost 2 bases, the J end lost 7 bases, and 21 bases lay between the germline ends. For the second PCR, which ran for about 6 to 11 cycles, a sample-barcoded 5' primer and a J-beta primer mix were used. TCRdb itself ran the 5' RACE reads through MiXCR, one entry per CDR3 protein. Altogether 780,000 or so distinct CDR3 sequences are present, 20% to 25% being singletons, with the ten largest covering approximately 3.7%. These same records also appear under a second study, on T cells of mothers and their children.

Sequenced material: blood. The receptor's source is a boy between 10 and 17 years old in good health. The rearrangement joins TRBV28 to TRBJ2-4; D could derive from TRBD1 or TRBD2 (6 bases each). CDR3 DNA sequence: TGTGCCAGCAGTTTAGACATAGGGGGGCGAGGATTTAACATTCAGTACTTC. Translation: CASSLDIGGRGFNIQYF. The whole variable domain, remainder taken from reference TRBV28 and TRBJ2-4, is DVKVTQSSRYLVKRTGEKVFLECVQDMDHENMFWYRQDPGLGLRLIYFSYDVKMKEKGDIPEGYSVSREKKERFSLILESASTNQTSMYLCASSLDIGGRGFNIQYFGAGTRLSVL.